Sequencing of this T cell receptor beta chain was carried out in a study of control samples from healthy donors and cancer patients. The CDR3 totals 13 residues. V was clipped by 6 bases and J by 1 base, with 9 bases between them. CDR1 and CDR2 (germline): SGHTA, FQGTGA. TCRdb keeps only in-frame clones here, not all; method: immunoSEQ multiplex PCR. The table lists roughly 150,000 clones, nearly 95% of them singletons. This rearrangement joins TRBV7-3 to TRBJ1-1; tentatively, D is TRBD1 (6 bases). Sequencing was performed on blood. The clonotype was recovered from a man aged 50-59 years in good health. CDR3 DNA: TGTGCCAGCAGTCGAGGGGGGAACACTGAAGCTTTCTTT. It is translated as CASSRGGNTEAFF.